This T cell receptor beta chain was sequenced during a study of OX40 agonist ivuxolimab in advanced cancers. A note on the overall study: Ivuxolimab was a fully human IgG2 agonistic monoclonal antibody targeting the costimulatory receptor OX40 (CD134). Prior anti-PD-1, anti-PD-L1 or anti-CTLA-4 therapy was permitted, and less than 45% of dose-escalation patients had received checkpoint inhibitors. In the dose-escalation cohort, 70% to 85% of patients were male, and the mean age was roughly 60 years, with a range of 23 to 79. The paper reports the monotherapy dose-escalation portion (N of about 52 patients) of the phase I ivuxolimab trial. Intravenous ivuxolimab was administered to patients every 2 weeks at six dose levels: 0.01, 0.1, 0.3, 1.5, 3 and 10 mg/kg. Partial responses were achieved by three dose-escalation patients, of whom one had hepatocellular carcinoma and two had cutaneous melanoma. Among the roughly 50 dose-escalation patients, about 19 had hepatocellular carcinoma, about 15 melanoma, 9 renal cell carcinoma and 9 head and neck cancer. Peripheral TCRbeta sequencing aimed to test whether ivuxolimab altered TCR sequence diversity and caused clonal T-cell expansion. Overall study results and their limits: After ivuxolimab, more expanded clones were found on average in CD8+ T cells than in CD4+ T cells. At doses from 0.1 to 3.0 mg/kg, clonal expansion was seen in both CD4+ and CD8+ blood T cells between baseline and week 6. The antigen specificity of the peripheral T cells that underwent clonal expansion was not determined. Low levels of normalized T-cell clonal expansion were also shown by some nonresponding patients. In the 0.1-3.0 mg/kg groups, partial responders were among the patients with the lowest normalized peripheral clonal expansion, particularly in CD8+ T cells.

About this clone itself: Its cognate antigen has yet to be identified. The sample holds no much larger clone one base away, and base qualities are not on file.

Genomic DNA was isolated from the sorted cells so that the TCRbeta CDR3 region could be sequenced. The immunoSEQ Assay was used for sequencing of TCRbeta CDR3 regions. TCRdb obtained this table from immuneACCESS and retained in-frame rearrangements with V and J assigned. These tables miss some clones; where compared with another copy, unresolved V genes account for less than half of the shortfall, and the remainder is unexplained. This sample lists around 38,000 clones; around 82% were detected once. The biggest ten clones account for about 8% of the sample. The trial excluded patients who had a history of autoimmune disease or were on systemic immunosuppression. Peripheral blood for TCR sequencing was collected from all dose cohorts at baseline, on cycle 4 day 1, and on cycle 7 day 1. The samples were taken from a phase I, first-in-human, multicenter, open-label dose-escalation trial of ivuxolimab. Adults with locally advanced or metastatic melanoma, renal cell, hepatocellular, or head and neck squamous cell carcinoma were enrolled in the trial. Before TCR sequencing, CD4+ and CD8+ T cells were separately sorted from peripheral blood.

V is pared back by 1 base and J by 2 bases, with 14 bases lying between the germline termini. Reading from cysteine to phenylalanine, the CDR3 counts 16 amino acids. The only DNA kept is the CDR3, 48 bases in frame from the first base. Based on the germline V gene, the CDR1 and CDR2 sequences are MGHRA and YSYEKL. Material: CD4+ or CD8+ T cells sorted from blood, obtained in a trial of the OX40 agonist ivuxolimab. The sequence came from an adult with an advanced solid tumor such as melanoma, head and neck, liver or kidney cancer. This chain is built from TRBV4-1 and TRBJ1-2; the D gene cannot be resolved reliably. The nucleotides are TGCGCCAGCAGCCAAGTAAGGACGAAGATGAACTATGGCTACACCTTC. Translated, it gives CASSQVRTKMNYGYTF.